Presented here are 29 T cell receptor beta chains from one specimen sequenced in a study of cytomegalovirus exposure and HLA in healthy donors. The PCR made use of 60 Vbeta and 13 Jbeta primers. Assay: immunoSEQ multiplex PCR; the TCRdb copy retains only in-frame clones and omits some. The sample includes some 150,000 clones, roughly 85% of them seen just once. The specimen was PBMCs. The receptors come from a woman under 30 in good health and CMV-seronegative.

The gene calls are TRBV11-2 and TRBJ2-7; the D gene is possibly TRBD1 (7 bases). The CDR3 is made up of 15 amino acids. The germline V gene encodes CDR1 SGHAT and CDR2 FQNNGV. V was clipped by 1 base and J by 4 bases, with 14 bases between them. The CDR3: CASSLGGGTAYEQYF. CDR3 in DNA: TGTGCCAGCAGCTTAGGGGGCGGGACAGCTTACGAGCAGTACTTC.

In its sample, this clone was seen a few times. V gene TRBV7-2 combines with J gene TRBJ1-2; 7 bases agree with TRBD1. The CDR3 runs to 14 residues. Germline CDR1 reads SGHTA; CDR2 reads FQGNSA. J lost 6 bases, V lost 3 bases, and 7 bases had no gene match. The CDR3 sequence is CASSFRAGGNGYTF. In DNA, the CDR3 is TGTGCCAGCAGCTTCCGGGCAGGGGGTAATGGCTACACCTTC.

This chain connects TRBV28 to TRBJ2-7, with TRBD2 as a possible D gene (6 bases). Trimming pared 6 bases from V and 1 base from J, leaving 16 bases between. The germline gives CDR1 MDHEN, CDR2 SYDVKM. The CDR3 has 15 residues. As DNA, the CDR3 is TGTGCCAGCAGCCCCCTTCTCCGGGGGTCCTACGAGCAGTACTTC. Encoded protein: CASSPLLRGSYEQYF.

The J gene is TRBJ2-7, the V gene TRBV11-2, with TRBD2 identical over 11 bases. CDR1 and CDR2 from the germline V gene are SGHAT and FQNNGV. V was clipped by 4 bases and J by 1 base; unmatched bases: 3. CDR3 size: 15 residues. The CDR3 protein is CASSWGLAESYEQYF. The CDR3 nucleotides read TGTGCCAGCAGCTGGGGACTAGCGGAGTCCTACGAGCAGTACTTC.

The chain employs TRBV27 and TRBJ1-5, with D possibly being TRBD1 (5 bases). Deletions cut 2 bases from V and 7 bases from J, with 9 bases between. CDR1 is MNHEY and CDR2 is SMNVEV in the germline V gene (reference sequence). CDR3 length: 13 residues. CDR3 loop: CASSLDSYQPQHF. The CDR3 DNA reads as TGTGCCAGCAGTTTAGACAGCTACCAGCCCCAGCATTTT.

A few counts support this clone. The rearrangement uses TRBV10-3 and TRBJ2-7; unclear D gene. Germline CDR1 is ENHRY and CDR2 is SYGVKD. The V and J ends lost 6 bases and 5 bases respectively, with 17 bases between them. CDR3 length: 14 amino acids. The CDR3 nucleotides are TGTGCCATCAGGGCCTTTGAGGAAAAGGACGAGCAGTACTTC. Its translation: CAIRAFEEKDEQYF.

The rearrangement uses TRBV19 and TRBJ2-1, with TRBD2 matching 8 bases. This CDR3 comprises 16 residues. Germline lookup yields CDR1 LNHDA and CDR2 SQIVND (reference sequence). The V and J ends lost 7 bases and 4 bases, in that order; junction bases with no gene match: 12. CDR3 nucleotides: TGTGCCAGTAAGGGCGGGAGGACTGTTTCTTACAATGAGCAGTTCTTC. Translated, it gives CASKGGRTVSYNEQFF.

The J gene is TRBJ2-3, the V gene TRBV6-1; tentative D call: TRBD1 (5 bases). The CDR3 loop spans 13 amino acids. V shed 4 bases and J shed 6 bases, with 11 bases lying between them. CDR1 and CDR2 (germline): MNHNS, SASEGT. As DNA, the CDR3 is TGTGCCAGCAGTGCCAGGGTGGGCGATACGCAGTATTTT. Amino acids: CASSARVGDTQYF.

The chain recombines TRBV5-8 with TRBJ2-5; 8 bases line up with TRBD2. Germline CDR1 SGHTS, CDR2 YDEGEE. The CDR3 loop spans 16 amino acids. V lost 0 bases to trimming and J lost 0 bases; unmatched junction nucleotides: 4. CDR3 DNA sequence: TGTGCCAGCAGCTTGGGTAGCGGGGTCCACCAAGAGACCCAGTACTTC. Amino acids: CASSLGSGVHQETQYF.

The rearrangement joins TRBV9 to TRBJ1-2; no clear D gene. The germline V gene encodes CDR1 SGDLS and CDR2 YYNGEE. V dropped 4 bases and J dropped 6 bases, with 13 bases sitting between them. The CDR3 has 13 amino acids. Written as DNA, the CDR3 is TGTGCCAGCAGCCGGCGACATGCCCATGGCTACACCTTC. Encoded protein: CASSRRHAHGYTF.

This clone occurred a few times. The genes are TRBV30 and TRBJ2-7, with TRBD1 as a possible D gene (6 bases). The V gene lost 0 bases and the J gene lost 4 bases, with 7 bases spanning the gap. Germline V gene data show CDR1 as GTSNPN and CDR2 as SVGIG (reference sequence). There are 12 residues in the CDR3. The CDR3 spells CAWSVGGYEQYF. DNA for the CDR3: TGTGCCTGGAGTGTAGGGGGTTACGAGCAGTACTTC. The complete variable domain, with remaining parts taken from reference TRBV30 and TRBJ2-7, reads SQTIHQWPATLVQPVGSPLSLECTVEGTSNPNLYWYRQAAGRGLQLLFYSVGIGQISSEVPQNLSASRPQDRQFILSSKKLLLSDSGFYLCAWSVGGYEQYFGPGTRLTVT.

The chain uses TRBV9 and TRBJ2-2; 7 nucleotides agree with TRBD1. The CDR3 is 15 amino acids. The germline gives CDR1 SGDLS, CDR2 YYNGEE. V was pared by 2 bases and J by 7 bases, with 8 bases of the junction left unmatched. The CDR3 DNA is TGTGCCAGCAGCGTTAGGGCAGGGGGAGTCGGGGAGCTGTTTTTT. Protein: CASSVRAGGVGELFF.

The chain has TRBV6-6 and TRBJ2-2, with 10 positions matching TRBD1. Trimming at V came to 6 bases and at J to 6 bases, leaving 4 bases not matched to a gene. The length of the CDR3 is 14 residues. Germline CDR1 MNHNY, CDR2 SVGAGI (reference sequence). The CDR3 DNA follows: TGTGCCAGCAGAGGGACAGGGGTGGCCGGGGAGCTGTTTTTT. Protein sequence: CASRGTGVAGELFF.

The chain links TRBV7-3 to TRBJ2-1; a possible D gene is TRBD2 (6 bases). The CDR3 contains 13 residues. V lost 6 bases to trimming and J lost 8 bases, with 14 bases between them. CDR1 is SGHTA, CDR2 FQGTGA, per germline. The DNA of the CDR3 is TGTGCCAGCAGTCCCGCGGGGCTAGATGAGCAGTTCTTC. It encodes CASSPAGLDEQFF.

This clone occurred a few times. This rearrangement joins TRBV10-3 to TRBJ1-3, with D uncertain. The germline V gene has CDR1 ENHRY and CDR2 SYGVKD. Trimming removed 4 bases at V and 8 bases at J, with 6 bases between. This CDR3 is built from 11 residues. The CDR3 loop is CAISGADTIYF. In DNA, the CDR3 is TGTGCCATCAGTGGGGCAGACACCATATATTTT.

This chain connects TRBV4-2 to TRBJ2-7, with D tentatively TRBD2 (5 bases). Trimming stripped 2 bases from V and 5 bases from J, with 16 bases between. CDR3 length: 15 amino acids. Germline loops: CDR1 LGHNA, CDR2 YNFKEQ. CDR3 coding DNA: TGTGCCAGCAGCCAACGGACGGAGGCCAGCGACGAGCAGTACTTC. Amino acids: CASSQRTEASDEQYF.

This chain links TRBV7-2 with TRBJ2-7; 9 bases match TRBD2. Per the germline V gene, CDR1 is SGHTA and CDR2 is FQGNSA. The CDR3 contains 16 residues. Germline trimming cut 2 bases from V and 5 bases from J; bases unmatched to any gene: 10. DNA for the CDR3: TGTGCCAGCAGCTTATATCTAGCGGGGCGGTCGAACGAGCAGTACTTC. It codes for CASSLYLAGRSNEQYF. Together with reference TRBV7-2 and TRBJ2-7, the CDR3 gives the full variable domain: GAGVSQSPSNKVTEKGKDVELRCDPISGHTALYWYRQSLGQGLEFLIYFQGNSAPDKSGLPSDRFSAERTGGSVSTLTIQRTQQEDSAVYLCASSLYLAGRSNEQYFGPGTRLTVT.

The V call is TRBV5-1, the J call TRBJ2-1, with 7 bases lining up with TRBD2. The trim removed 4 bases at V and 15 bases at J, leaving 19 bases unmatched. Germline V gene sequence: CDR1 SGHRS, CDR2 YFSETQ. The CDR3 has 15 amino acids. CDR3 sequence: CASSRVGPSGRAVFF. The CDR3, as DNA: TGCGCCAGCAGCCGGGTTGGGCCTAGCGGCCGGGCGGTGTTCTTC.

The chain joins TRBV5-1 to TRBJ2-3; D is ambiguous. The CDR3 covers 16 residues. Per the germline V gene, CDR1 is SGHRS and CDR2 is YFSETQ. V shed 0 bases and J shed 0 bases, with 11 bases lying between them. The CDR3: CASSLGVKISTDTQYF. CDR3 bases: TGCGCCAGCAGCTTGGGAGTCAAAATAAGCACAGATACGCAGTATTTT.

In this sample, this clone turned up once. The V call is TRBV19, the J call TRBJ1-5; D might be TRBD1 (5 bases). The V gene's germline CDR1 is LNHDA and CDR2 SQIVND (reference sequence). The CDR3 sequence is 15 residues long. The V end lost 5 bases, the J end lost 2 bases, and 13 bases lay between the germline ends. The CDR3 spells CASSPRGGGNQPQHF. The CDR3 DNA follows: TGTGCCAGTAGTCCTCGGGGGGGTGGCAATCAGCCCCAGCATTTT.

The chain combines TRBV9 with TRBJ2-3, with TRBD2 identical over 12 bases. Trimming took 4 bases from V and 0 from J; bases not matched to a gene: 18. Germline loops: CDR1 SGDLS, CDR2 YYNGEE. This CDR3 has 21 amino acids. The DNA of the CDR3 is TGTGCCAGCAGCTCCAGGTTTCCGGTTCTAGCGGGAGGGCGCAGCACAGATACGCAGTATTTT. Translated, it gives CASSSRFPVLAGGRSTDTQYF.

V and J are TRBV9 and TRBJ2-1, with 8 nucleotides matching TRBD2. V gave up 0 bases and J gave up 0 bases; unmatched junction bases: 2. CDR3 length: 16 amino acids. Germline values: CDR1 SGDLS, CDR2 YYNGEE. The CDR3 here is CASSVGGGLSYNEQFF. The CDR3, as DNA: TGTGCCAGCAGCGTAGGCGGGGGGCTCTCCTACAATGAGCAGTTCTTC.

The chain has TRBV28 and TRBJ1-2; D may be TRBD1 (6 bases). The CDR3 loop spans 13 amino acids. With 10 bases removed from V and 8 bases from J, the gap between germline ends came to 20 bases. The germline CDR1 and CDR2 sequences are MDHEN and SYDVKM. The CDR3 protein is CATFDRGAGGYTF. The CDR3 bases are TGTGCCACCTTCGACCGGGGGGCCGGAGGCTACACCTTC.

This sequence joins TRBV19 and TRBJ2-3; D might be TRBD1 (5 bases). Germline V CDR1 and CDR2: LNHDA, SQIVND (reference sequence). The CDR3 runs 15 residues. The V end lost 6 bases, the J end lost 4 bases, and 17 bases lay between the germline ends. The CDR3 reads CASREGVRFADTQYF. As DNA, the CDR3 is TGTGCCAGTAGGGAAGGGGTTCGGTTTGCAGATACGCAGTATTTT.

The chain recombines TRBV30 with TRBJ2-1; 8 bases are shared with TRBD2. This CDR3 has 16 residues. V trimming: 0 bases; J trimming: 9 bases; junction bases outside the gene matches: 13. Germline CDR1 and CDR2: GTSNPN and SVGIG (reference sequence). The CDR3, as DNA: TGTGCCTGGAGTGTACAATCGGGAGGGAAGGGTCGTGAGCAGTTCTTC. Its translation is CAWSVQSGGKGREQFF. The entire variable domain, with the rest obtained from reference TRBV30 and TRBJ2-1, is as follows: SQTIHQWPATLVQPVGSPLSLECTVEGTSNPNLYWYRQAAGRGLQLLFYSVGIGQISSEVPQNLSASRPQDRQFILSSKKLLLSDSGFYLCAWSVQSGGKGREQFFGPGTRLTVL.

The chain has TRBV20-1 and TRBJ1-6, with D hard to call. The CDR3 sequence is 11 residues long. Trimming removed 6 bases at V and 7 bases at J, with 7 bases between. Germline assignment: CDR1 DFQATT and CDR2 SNEGSKA (reference sequence). The CDR3 is CSARRNSPLHF. The CDR3 nucleotides read TGCAGTGCCCGGAGGAATTCACCCCTCCACTTT.

The chain carries TRBV6-5 and TRBJ2-1; 7 bases are a match to TRBD2. In germline, CDR1 is MNHEY, CDR2 SVGAGI. This CDR3 spans 16 amino acids. V gave up 2 bases and J gave up 7 bases; unmatched junction bases: 11. The chain's CDR3 is CASSYAGGGVTNEQFF. The CDR3 region has the DNA TGTGCCAGCAGTTACGCCGGCGGGGGAGTTACGAATGAGCAGTTCTTC.

V is TRBV27 and J is TRBJ2-3; 9 nucleotides align to TRBD1. From germline, CDR1 is MNHEY and CDR2 SMNVEV (reference sequence). The V segment lost 3 bases and the J segment 0 bases; nucleotides outside the gene matches: 7. The CDR3 runs 17 residues. The DNA for the CDR3 is TGTGCCAGCAGTTTGGGAACAGGGGGCCCTAGCACAGATACGCAGTATTTT. Translated, it gives CASSLGTGGPSTDTQYF.

This chain joins TRBV14 and TRBJ1-2, with 7 positions matching TRBD1. The CDR3 totals 13 residues. Trimming took 4 bases from V and 7 from J; bases not matched to a gene: 6. Germline assignment: CDR1 SGHDN and CDR2 FVKESK. In nucleotides, the CDR3 is TGTGCCAGCAGCCCCCGGGACAGTCGTGGCTACACCTTC. Its protein is CASSPRDSRGYTF.